This T cell receptor (beta chain) was observed in a study of sequential checkpoint blockade in melanoma. Background on the study: Randomization was 1:1 between first-line nivolumab→ipilimumab and ipilimumab→nivolumab.

Generated by immunoSEQ multiplex PCR, the TCRdb table keeps only in-frame clones and is missing some. The data contain about 20,000 clones, about four fifths of them singletons. Treatment described: randomized to nivolumab then ipilimumab (arm A) or the reverse (arm B). No patient had prior DNA-damaging chemotherapy. PBMC sorting kept live CD3+CD8+ cells without CD19 or CD56. Sequencing used CD8+ T cells sorted from blood (inferred from file names), obtained from a patient given nivolumab and ipilimumab in sequence. This clonotype was sampled from a human donor with melanoma.

This CDR3 reads CASRIAEAYNEQFF. The CDR3 DNA reads as TGTGCCAGCAGGATAGCGGAAGCCTACAATGAGCAGTTCTTC. The rearrangement joins TRBV28 to TRBJ2-1, with D possibly matching TRBD2 (6 bases). The V and J ends lost 6 bases and 2 bases respectively, with 11 bases between them. Germline lookup yields CDR1 MDHEN and CDR2 SYDVKM. The CDR3 is made up of 14 amino acids.